Detailed here is one T cell receptor beta chain. Its antigen remains unknown. Trimming left V 2 bases short and J 3 bases short, with 14 bases between. The CDR3 totals 15 residues. CDR1 MDHEN and CDR2 SYDVKM come from the germline V gene. Replicate PCRs for sorted subsets used 200 to 250 ng DNA; this equaled about 30,000 T cell genomes. Using immunoSEQ multiplex PCR, the repertoire was profiled, and TCRdb retains in-frame clones only, with some absent. Of a few million clones listed, around 95% are singletons. The study drew all its donors from Caucasian adults living in Nashville, Tennessee. This specimen belongs to a study of shared clonotypes between healthy human individuals. Study conclusions and caveats: Memory subsets generally showed smaller estimated richness than naive subsets did.

Sample: naive CD4+ T cells sorted from blood. Subset reported: CD45RA+ positively selected. The clonotype originates from a man between 18 and 35 years old in good health. The rearrangement uses TRBV28 and TRBJ2-7; D unresolved. The CDR3 coding sequence is TGTGCCAGCAGTTTAGCGTTGGGCAGCTACTACGAGCAGTACTTC. As protein: CASSLALGSYYEQYF.